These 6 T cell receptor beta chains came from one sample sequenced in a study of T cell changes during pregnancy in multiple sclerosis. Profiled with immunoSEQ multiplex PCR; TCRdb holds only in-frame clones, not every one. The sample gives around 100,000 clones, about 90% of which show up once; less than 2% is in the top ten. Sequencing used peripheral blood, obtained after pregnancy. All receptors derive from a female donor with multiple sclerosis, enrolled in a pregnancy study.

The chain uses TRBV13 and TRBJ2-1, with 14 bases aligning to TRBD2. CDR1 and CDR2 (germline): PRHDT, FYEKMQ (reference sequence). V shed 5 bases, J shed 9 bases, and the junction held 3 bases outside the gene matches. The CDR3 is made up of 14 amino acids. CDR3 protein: CASSGTSGSVEQFF. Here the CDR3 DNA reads TGTGCCAGCAGCGGGACTAGCGGGAGTGTTGAGCAGTTCTTC. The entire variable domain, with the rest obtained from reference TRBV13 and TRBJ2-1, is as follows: AAGVIQSPRHLIKEKRETATLKCYPIPRHDTVYWYQQGPGQDPQFLISFYEKMQSDKGSIPDRFSAQQFSDYHSELNMSSLELGDSALYFCASSGTSGSVEQFFGPGTRLTVL.

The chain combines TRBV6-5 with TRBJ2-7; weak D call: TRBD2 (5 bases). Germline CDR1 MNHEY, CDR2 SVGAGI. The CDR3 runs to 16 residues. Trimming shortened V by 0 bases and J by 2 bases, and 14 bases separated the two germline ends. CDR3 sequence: CASSYSTTGQTYEQYF. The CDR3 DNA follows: TGTGCCAGCAGTTACTCGACTACCGGTCAAACCTACGAGCAGTACTTC.

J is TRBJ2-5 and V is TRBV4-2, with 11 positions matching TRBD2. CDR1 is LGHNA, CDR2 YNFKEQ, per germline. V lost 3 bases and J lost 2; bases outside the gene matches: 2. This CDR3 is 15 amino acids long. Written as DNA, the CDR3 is TGTGCCAGCAGCCAGGGGACTAGCGGACAAGAGACCCAGTACTTC. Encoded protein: CASSQGTSGQETQYF.

The CDR3 DNA reads TGTGCCAGCAGCAGAGGGACAGGCCCTAATCAGCCCCAGCATTTT. Protein: CASSRGTGPNQPQHF. The chain links TRBV7-9 to TRBJ1-5, with 8 nucleotides matching TRBD1. The CDR3 is 15 amino acids. The V gene's germline CDR1 is SEHNR and CDR2 FQNEAQ (reference sequence). V was clipped by 5 bases and J by 4 bases; unmatched bases: 7.

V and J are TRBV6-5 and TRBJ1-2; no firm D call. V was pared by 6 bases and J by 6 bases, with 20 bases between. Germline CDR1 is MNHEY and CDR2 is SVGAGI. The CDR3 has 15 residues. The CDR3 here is CASSPNRERFHGYTF. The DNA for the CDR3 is TGTGCCAGCAGCCCCAATCGTGAGAGGTTTCATGGCTACACCTTC.

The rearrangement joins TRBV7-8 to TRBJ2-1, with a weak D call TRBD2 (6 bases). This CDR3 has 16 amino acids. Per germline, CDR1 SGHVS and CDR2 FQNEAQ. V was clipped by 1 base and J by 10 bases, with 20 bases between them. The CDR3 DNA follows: TGTGCCAGCAGCTTAGTTTACGATTATTTGGGGAGGGAGCAGTTCTTC. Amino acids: CASSLVYDYLGREQFF.